The 21 T cell receptor beta chains given below trace back to one sample, sequenced in a study of cytomegalovirus exposure and HLA in healthy donors. In the PCR, 60 Vbeta and 13 Jbeta primers were used. Here immunoSEQ multiplex PCR was the method, and the copy in TCRdb shows in-frame clones only, minus some. Of 200,000 to 250,000 clones listed, around 77% were seen once; the top ten hold 2.5% to 3.5%. Input material: PBMCs. These TCRs come from a young woman in good health and CMV-seronegative.

The CDR3 DNA reads as TGTGCCAGCAGCCTCCAGGGCCGCTACGAGCAGTACTTC. It specifies CASSLQGRYEQYF. The chain recombines TRBV7-2 with TRBJ2-7; D is perhaps TRBD1 (5 bases). V shed 5 bases and J shed 3 bases, with 11 bases lying between them. CDR1 and CDR2 from the germline V gene are SGHTA and FQGNSA. The CDR3 is 13 residues long. Filled out from reference TRBV7-2 and TRBJ2-7, the complete variable domain reads GAGVSQSPSNKVTEKGKDVELRCDPISGHTALYWYRQSLGQGLEFLIYFQGNSAPDKSGLPSDRFSAERTGGSVSTLTIQRTQQEDSAVYLCASSLQGRYEQYFGPGTRLTVT.

This clone showed up just a few times. In nucleotides, the CDR3 is TGTGCCAGCAGCTTAGTATCGACAGGGATTCAGCCCCAGCATTTT. The encoded protein is CASSLVSTGIQPQHF. The chain uses TRBV7-8 and TRBJ1-5, with 7 bases lining up with TRBD1. This CDR3 has 15 residues. The V and J ends lost 1 base and 6 bases, in that order; junction bases with no gene match: 6. Germline V gives CDR1 SGHVS, CDR2 FQNEAQ.

This clone was recorded a few times. CDR3 coding DNA: TGTGCCAGCAGCCATGAGACAGGGGCAAGGAGTGAAAAACTGTTTTTT. It translates to CASSHETGARSEKLFF. This chain uses TRBV14 with TRBJ1-4; TRBD1 agrees at 8 bases. V lost 3 bases to trimming and J lost 7 bases; unmatched junction nucleotides: 10. Germline assignment: CDR1 SGHDN and CDR2 FVKESK. The CDR3 is made up of 16 amino acids.

The chain recombines TRBV5-6 with TRBJ2-7, with 7 bases that match TRBD1. V shed 4 bases and J 3 bases; nucleotides not matched to a gene: 4. Germline CDR1 is SGHDT and CDR2 is YYEEEE. The CDR3 spans 13 residues. The CDR3 here is CASSGTDLYEQYF. The CDR3, as DNA: TGTGCCAGCAGCGGGACAGACCTCTACGAGCAGTACTTC.

A single count supports this clone. The chain carries TRBV7-9 and TRBJ2-7; unclear D gene. V dropped 5 bases and J dropped 4 bases, with 9 bases sitting between them. The CDR3 runs 12 residues. Looked up from germline, CDR1 is SEHNR and CDR2 is FQNEAQ (reference sequence). Here the CDR3 DNA reads TGTGCCAGCAGCCTCCCCAGATACGAGCAGTACTTC. Translating gives CASSLPRYEQYF.

This clone appeared once. An end of the junction differs from the germline gene, which may be a read error. The rearrangement uses TRBV2 and TRBJ1-2; 8 positions match TRBD1. The CDR3 totals 15 residues. CDR1 and CDR2 from the germline V gene are SNHLY and FYNNEI. For the CDR3, the DNA is TGTGCCAGCAGTGCTTTTAACAGGGGGGACTATGGCTACCCCTTC. Translated, it gives CASSAFNRGDYGYPF.

In its sample, this clone was seen a few times. J is TRBJ1-3 and V is TRBV6-6; D not resolved. From germline, CDR1 is MNHNY and CDR2 SVGAGI (reference sequence). The CDR3 spans 14 residues. The V gene lost 4 bases and the J gene lost 3 bases, with 10 bases spanning the gap. CDR3 bases: TGTGCCAGCAGTTCGCCCGCGAGTGGAAACACCATATATTTT. This encodes CASSSPASGNTIYF.

The rearrangement links TRBV19 to TRBJ2-2, with unresolved D. Germline values: CDR1 LNHDA, CDR2 SQIVND (reference sequence). The CDR3 extends over 14 amino acids. The V gene lost 3 bases and the J gene lost 2 bases, with 7 bases spanning the gap. This chain's CDR3 is CASSIRSNTGELFF. Written as DNA, the CDR3 is TGTGCCAGTAGTATTAGAAGCAACACCGGGGAGCTGTTTTTT.

The chain couples TRBV15 to TRBJ2-5, with 7 bases that match TRBD1. From germline, CDR1 is LNHNV and CDR2 YYDKDF (reference sequence). V lost 5 bases, J lost 2 bases, and 5 bases stayed unmatched. This CDR3 spans 14 amino acids. The CDR3 DNA reads TGTGCCACCAGCCATCCGACAGGGCAAGAGACCCAGTACTTC. Its translation is CATSHPTGQETQYF.

V gene TRBV6-6 combines with J gene TRBJ1-5, with no clear D. The germline gives CDR1 MNHNY, CDR2 SVGAGI (reference sequence). The CDR3 spans 12 residues. V lost 3 bases and J lost 5, with 5 bases in between. This CDR3 reads CASSYLDQPQHF. The CDR3 bases are TGTGCCAGCAGTTATCTAGATCAGCCCCAGCATTTT.

The chain uses TRBV5-6 and TRBJ2-7, with 10 bases identical to TRBD2. With 1 base clipped from V and 3 bases from J, the junction kept 4 bases outside the gene matches. The germline V gene encodes CDR1 SGHDT and CDR2 YYEEEE. The CDR3 loop spans 15 amino acids. The CDR3 DNA follows: TGTGCCAGCAGCTTGCAAGCGGGAGGGATCTACGAGCAGTACTTC. It translates to CASSLQAGGIYEQYF. Together with reference TRBV5-6 and TRBJ2-7, the CDR3 gives the full variable domain: DAGVTQSPTHLIKTRGQQVTLRCSPKSGHDTVSWYQQALGQGPQFIFQYYEEEERQRGNFPDRFSGHQFPNYSSELNVNALLLGDSALYLCASSLQAGGIYEQYFGPGTRLTVT.

This rearrangement joins TRBV21-1 to TRBJ2-1; TRBD2, as called in the table, went unchecked against the DNA. TRBV21-1 is given as a pseudogene. There are 16 residues in the CDR3. CDR3 amino acids: CASSARLAGVWNEQFF. The CDR3 DNA follows: TGTGCCAGCAGCGCCAGACTAGCGGGAGTTTGGAATGAGCAGTTCTTC.

The chain joins TRBV4-1 to TRBJ1-1; unclear D gene. Germline V gene sequence: CDR1 MGHRA, CDR2 YSYEKL. CDR3 length: 14 amino acids. With 1 base removed from V and 1 base from J, the gap between germline ends came to 7 bases. CDR3 amino acids: CASSQANRNTEAFF. The CDR3 region has the DNA TGCGCCAGCAGCCAAGCGAACAGGAACACTGAAGCTTTCTTT.

V usage is TRBV19 and J usage is TRBJ2-7; 8 bases are shared with TRBD2. Trimming cost V 5 bases and J 4 bases; bases outside gene matches: 10. The germline gives CDR1 LNHDA, CDR2 SQIVND (reference sequence). The CDR3 loop spans 15 amino acids. The CDR3 reads CASSPGTSAIYEQYF. For the CDR3, the DNA is TGTGCCAGTAGTCCAGGGACTAGTGCGATATACGAGCAGTACTTC.

The gene calls are TRBV5-4 and TRBJ2-3, with D possibly being TRBD1 (6 bases). V lost 4 bases and J 4 bases, leaving 13 bases between the germline ends. This CDR3 spans 14 amino acids. CDR1 SGHNT and CDR2 YYREEE come from the germline V gene (reference sequence). The CDR3 is CASSKSGVSDTQYF. CDR3 in DNA: TGTGCCAGCAGCAAGTCAGGGGTTTCAGATACGCAGTATTTT.

The V call is TRBV9, the J call TRBJ2-7, with D perhaps TRBD1 (6 bases). V gave up 4 bases and J gave up 5 bases, with 10 bases separating them. Germline-derived CDR1 and CDR2 are SGDLS and YYNGEE. The CDR3 contains 12 residues. Written as DNA, the CDR3 is TGTGCCAGCAGCCCCGACAGGAACGAGCAGTACTTC. As protein: CASSPDRNEQYF.

This clone has just a few counts. This chain joins TRBV5-1 and TRBJ2-7, with 9 positions matching TRBD1. J was trimmed by 2 bases and V by 0 bases; bases with no gene match: 3. In germline, CDR1 is SGHRS, CDR2 YFSETQ. There are 15 residues in the CDR3. CDR3 amino acids: CASSLVGTGPYEQYF. The CDR3 DNA reads TGCGCCAGCAGCTTGGTAGGGACAGGGCCCTACGAGCAGTACTTC.

The chain uses TRBV7-9 and TRBJ2-6, with TRBD1 identical over 7 bases. The germline CDR1 and CDR2 sequences are SEHNR and FQNEAQ (reference sequence). The trim removed 5 bases at V and 0 bases at J, leaving 4 bases unmatched. The CDR3 is made up of 16 amino acids. The CDR3 bases are TGTGCCAGCAGCCTAGACAGGGCCTCTGGGGCCAACGTCCTGACTTTC. It encodes CASSLDRASGANVLTF.

The rearrangement uses TRBV2 and TRBJ1-4; 7 bases map to TRBD1. After removal of 6 bases from V and 3 bases from J, the junction contained 7 bases not matched to a gene. This CDR3 spans 15 amino acids. Germline V gene sequence: CDR1 SNHLY, CDR2 FYNNEI. CDR3 protein: CASSPTGRPNEKLFF. In DNA form, the CDR3 reads TGTGCCAGCAGCCCGACAGGGCGTCCTAATGAAAAACTGTTTTTT.

CDR3 coding DNA: TGTGCCAGTCGACGGGGGGGGTCATGGACCCAGTACTTC. Translation gives CASRRGGSWTQYF. The V call is TRBV28, the J call TRBJ2-5; 8 bases line up with TRBD2. V lost 9 bases to trimming and J lost 7 bases; unmatched junction nucleotides: 10. Germline CDR1 MDHEN, CDR2 SYDVKM. There are 13 residues in the CDR3.

The V gene is TRBV7-8, the J gene TRBJ2-7, with 9 bases identical to TRBD1. J gave up 6 bases and V 6 bases, and 9 bases lay outside the gene matches. The CDR3 runs 14 residues. CDR1 is SGHVS, CDR2 FQNEAQ, per germline. The CDR3 coding sequence is TGTGCCAGCAGTTTGGACAGGGGTTTCCTCGAGCAGTACTTC. Amino acid sequence: CASSLDRGFLEQYF.